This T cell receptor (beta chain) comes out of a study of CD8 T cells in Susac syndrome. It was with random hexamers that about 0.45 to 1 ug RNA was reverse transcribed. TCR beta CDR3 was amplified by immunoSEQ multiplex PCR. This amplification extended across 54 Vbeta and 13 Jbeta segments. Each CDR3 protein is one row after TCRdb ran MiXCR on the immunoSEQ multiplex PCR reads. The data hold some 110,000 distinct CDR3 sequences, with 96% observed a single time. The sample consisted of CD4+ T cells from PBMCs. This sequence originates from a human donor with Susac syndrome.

The CDR3 here is CSAATGNEQFF. Written as DNA, the CDR3 is TGCAGTGCTGCTACTGGCAATGAGCAGTTCTTC. The V and J genes are TRBV20-1 and TRBJ2-1; D unclear. This CDR3 spans 11 amino acids. The germline gives CDR1 DFQATT, CDR2 SNEGSKA (reference sequence). Trimming stripped 5 bases from V and 6 bases from J, with 8 bases between.